The rows below give T cell receptor beta chains drawn from one sample of a study of T cells in narcolepsy. TCRdb keeps only in-frame clones here, not all; method: immunoSEQ multiplex PCR. The sample yields tens of thousands of clones, 84% seen once. The sample taken for sequencing was CD45RA- memory CD4+ T cells from PBMCs. The source is a human donor with narcolepsy. CDR3s include the opening cysteine and the closing phenylalanine or tryptophan. The D gene is left open where the match is weak. Size tells how often a clone was seen (once, few, many) or the class of an expanded clone, and some rows leave it out.

D gene | J gene | clone size | V gene | CDR3 DNA | CDR3 protein
. | TRBJ2-7 | . | TRBV5-1 | TGCGCCAGCAGCTATCGTGAGGCCTACGAGCAGTACTTC | CASSYREAYEQYF
TRBD1 | TRBJ2-7 | once | TRBV29-1 | TGCAGCGCCGGACAGGGGACCTACGAGCAGTACTTC | CSAGQGTYEQYF
. | TRBJ2-7 | few | TRBV6-6 | TGTGCCAGCAGTGGCAGCGGTTACGAGCAGTACTTC | CASSGSGYEQYF
TRBD1 | TRBJ2-1 | . | TRBV6-6 | TGTGCCAGCGTTCCGGGGACAGAAAACAATGAGCAGTTCTTC | CASVPGTENNEQFF
. | TRBJ1-5 | . | TRBV15 | TGTGCCACCAGCAGAGAACAGACAGGCCTAAATCAGCCCCAGCATTTT | CATSREQTGLNQPQHF
TRBD1 | TRBJ2-7 | . | TRBV19 | TGTGCCAGTAGTGTCCGGGACAGGGTCTACGAGCAGTACTTC | CASSVRDRVYEQYF
TRBD1 | TRBJ2-7 | . | TRBV10-3 | TGTGCCATCAGCACCGGGACAGGGAGGTCCGAGCAGTACTTC | CAISTGTGRSEQYF
. | TRBJ2-3 | . | TRBV7-6 | TGTGCCAGCAGCGCTATTCAGCGTGATACGCAGTATTTT | CASSAIQRDTQYF
. | TRBJ2-3 | . | TRBV6-6 | TGTGCCAGCAGTTACACGGGGGCGAGAGATACGCAGTATTTT | CASSYTGARDTQYF
. | TRBJ2-2 | . | TRBV9 | TGTGCCAGCAGCGCGGGACTTATATCCGGGGAGCTGTTTTTT | CASSAGLISGELFF
. | TRBJ2-7 | . | TRBV11-2 | TGTGCCAGCAGCTTAGGTGGACGGGGGTTCTACGAGCAGTACTTC | CASSLGGRGFYEQYF
. | TRBJ2-5 | . | TRBV11-2 | TGTGCCAGCAGCTCCCGGGACAAGCAGTACTTC | CASSSRDKQYF
. | TRBJ1-4 | . | TRBV25-1 | TGTGCCAGCAGCGATAGTGTGCGGCCGGAGGAAAAACTGTTTTTT | CASSDSVRPEEKLFF
. | TRBJ1-1 | few | TRBV11-3 | TGTGCCAGCAGCTTGGGGGGGAACACTGAAGCTTTCTTT | CASSLGGNTEAFF
. | TRBJ1-3 | . | TRBV6-1 | TGTGCCAGCAGAAACCCACAGGTCTCTGGAAACACCATATATTTT | CASRNPQVSGNTIYF
. | TRBJ1-6 | . | TRBV2 | TGTGCCAGCAGTCTACAAACCCGGGCAATTGGAGGGACACCCCTCCACTTT | CASSLQTRAIGGTPLHF
. | TRBJ2-7 | . | TRBV7-9 | TGTGCCAGCAGCACGGGCCGGGACGGTCGACCCTACGAGCAGTACTTC | CASSTGRDGRPYEQYF
TRBD2 | TRBJ2-5 | . | TRBV11-2 | TGTGCCAGCAGCTTAGGGGGCCCCGGGAGGGAACGCGAGACCCAGTACTTC | CASSLGGPGRERETQYF
. | TRBJ2-3 | . | TRBV6-5 | TGTGCCAGCAGTTTGGTCTTCACAGATACGCAGTATTTT | CASSLVFTDTQYF
TRBD2 | TRBJ2-1 | . | TRBV13 | TGTGCCAGCAGCAACCTATGGACTAGCGGGGGAGACTACAATGAGCAGTTCTTC | CASSNLWTSGGDYNEQFF
TRBD1 | TRBJ1-4 | few | TRBV14 | TGTGCCAGCAACCCCGGACAGGGCGTTAATGAAAAACTGTTTTTT | CASNPGQGVNEKLFF
. | TRBJ2-1 | . | TRBV27 | TGTGCCAGCAGTTCCAACGTTGAGAATGAGCAGTTCTTC | CASSSNVENEQFF
. | TRBJ2-1 | . | TRBV5-1 | TGCGCCAGCAGCTTAGATTTCAGTGAGCAGTTCTTC | CASSLDFSEQFF
. | TRBJ1-3 | . | TRBV9 | TGTGCCAGCAGCGCCCTCGGCGGGGAGCCCTTCTCCGGAAACACCATATATTTT | CASSALGGEPFSGNTIYF
. | TRBJ2-7 | . | TRBV9 | TGTGCCAGCAGCTTTAGCGGGACAGCCTACGAGCAGTACTTC | CASSFSGTAYEQYF
. | TRBJ2-1 | . | TRBV10-2 | TGCGCCAGCACTACGCGGCATGAGCAGTTCTTC | CASTTRHEQFF
. | TRBJ1-1 | . | TRBV27 | TGTGCCAGCAGACCCTTGGGGAGTTCGGGGACTGAAGCTTTCTTT | CASRPLGSSGTEAFF
TRBD2 | TRBJ2-7 | . | TRBV28 | TGTGCCAGCAGAGCTTCCGGGACTAGCGGGAGCCTACGGGAGCAGTACTTC | CASRASGTSGSLREQYF
. | TRBJ1-2 | . | TRBV4-3 | TGCGCCAGCAGCGAAGCGGTGGTGTGGCTCAGGGACCGCGATAACTATGGCTACACCTTC | CASSEAVVWLRDRDNYGYTF
. | TRBJ2-3 | . | TRBV6-5 | TGTGCCAGCAGCCCCCGGGGCCCCAGCACAGATACGCAGTATTTT | CASSPRGPSTDTQYF
TRBD1 | TRBJ2-5 | . | TRBV7-9 | TGTGCCAGCAGCTTAGGGGACAGGGGAGTAAGGGAGACCCAGTACTTC | CASSLGDRGVRETQYF
TRBD1 | TRBJ2-2 | . | TRBV14 | TGTGCCAGTACCAGGGGGCCCCTCGGGACCGGGGAGCTGTTTTTT | CASTRGPLGTGELFF
. | TRBJ2-2 | . | TRBV19 | TGTGCCAGTACCGTCCAGGGGGGCAGAGGGCCCGGGGAGCTGTTTTTT | CASTVQGGRGPGELFF
TRBD1 | TRBJ2-7 | . | TRBV6-5 | TGTGCCAGCGATCCGGGACAGACCTACGAGCAGTACTTC | CASDPGQTYEQYF
TRBD2 | TRBJ2-2 | . | TRBV7-2 | TGTGCCAGCAGCCGAGGACTAGCGGGAGTTACCGGGGAGCTGTTTTTT | CASSRGLAGVTGELFF
. | TRBJ2-3 | . | TRBV29-1 | TGCAGCGTTTCAGAGGGGGGCACAGATACGCAGTATTTT | CSVSEGGTDTQYF
. | TRBJ2-7 | once | TRBV7-7 | TGTGCTAGCAGCTTAAGCCCGGGGGCCTACGAGCAGTACTTC | CASSLSPGAYEQYF
. | TRBJ2-7 | . | TRBV28 | TGTGCCAGCAGTTCGGACTTGGCCGAGCAGTACTTC | CASSSDLAEQYF
. | TRBJ2-1 | . | TRBV19 | TGTGCCAGTAGTATGGGGGCCAGAGGGGAGCAGTTCTTC | CASSMGARGEQFF
. | TRBJ1-1 | once | TRBV2 | TGTGCCAGCAGTATAGTACCGAACACTGAAGCTTTCTTT | CASSIVPNTEAFF
. | TRBJ1-2 | . | TRBV6-5 | TGTGCCAGCTGCGAAGGGAAGGCCCCTTATGGCTACACCTTC | CASCEGKAPYGYTF
TRBD2 | TRBJ2-3 | . | TRBV7-8 | TGTGCCAGCAGCTTACGGTCTAGCGGGCCTAGCACAGATACGCAGTATTTT | CASSLRSSGPSTDTQYF
. | TRBJ1-1 | . | TRBV19 | TGTGCCAGTAGCCACGATCGGGGGGTTGGTACTGAAGCTTTCTTT | CASSHDRGVGTEAFF
. | TRBJ2-2 | . | TRBV2 | TGTGCCAGCAGTCAAAACTCGAACACCGGGGAGCTGTTTTTT | CASSQNSNTGELFF
. | TRBJ2-7 | . | TRBV5-6 | TGTGCCAGCACCCCCTTCGGGGCTACCTACGAGCAGTACTTC | CASTPFGATYEQYF
. | TRBJ1-1 | large | TRBV19 | TGTGCCAGTAGCAACAGGGTAGGAACTGAAGCTTTCTTT | CASSNRVGTEAFF
TRBD2 | TRBJ2-7 | few | TRBV7-2 | TGTGCCAGCAGCTTAGGGCGCGGGAGGCCAACCTACGAGCAGTACTTC | CASSLGRGRPTYEQYF
TRBD2 | TRBJ2-7 | . | TRBV5-1 | TGCGCCAGCAGCTTGGCACCAGCGGGGGACTCCTACGAGCAGTACTTC | CASSLAPAGDSYEQYF
. | TRBJ2-2 | . | TRBV18 | TGTGCCAGCTCACCAGCACGCCGGAGAACCACCGGGGAGCTGTTTTTT | CASSPARRRTTGELFF
. | TRBJ2-1 | . | TRBV5-4 | TGTGCCAGCAGCTCATACGGGACCTTCTACAATGAGCAGTTCTTC | CASSSYGTFYNEQFF